The rows below give T cell receptor beta chains drawn from one sample of a study of CD8+ T cells in alopecia areata. Here immunoSEQ multiplex PCR was the method, and the copy in TCRdb shows in-frame clones only, minus some. The repertoire holds about 110,000 clones, roughly 50% seen once, with 10% to 15% in the top ten. Source: CD8+ T cells sorted from blood, taken at week 24, from a patient treated with tofacitinib. The source is a human donor with alopecia areata. Each CDR3 is given with its conserved first and last residue. D genes are given only for firm matches. Size is omitted from some rows. Given values are once, few, many or a class for expanded clones.

d_gene	v_gene	len	abundance	j_gene	CDR3nt	CDR3aa
-	TRBV30	12	-	TRBJ2-3	TGTGCCTGGAGCGGGGGCACAGATACGCAGTATTTT	CAWSGGTDTQYF
TRBD1	TRBV10-3	16	-	TRBJ1-2	TGTGCCATCAGTGACGACAGGGGGAGTGTGGACTATGGCTACACCTTC	CAISDDRGSVDYGYTF
-	TRBV7-9	15	-	TRBJ1-2	TGTGCCAGCAGCTCCGACCCGTCCGGCGGCTATGGCTACACCTTC	CASSSDPSGGYGYTF
-	TRBV6-5	13	once	TRBJ2-5	TGTGCCACTCAGGGCGACATCCAAGAGACCCAGTACTTC	CATQGDIQETQYF
-	TRBV9	15	-	TRBJ1-2	TGTGCCAGCAGCGTAGAGTCTCAGACGAGCTATGGCTACACCTTC	CASSVESQTSYGYTF
TRBD1	TRBV9	15	-	TRBJ1-2	TGTGCCAGCAGCGTAGCCGGGACAGGGGACTATGGCTACACCTTC	CASSVAGTGDYGYTF
-	TRBV2	13	-	TRBJ1-4	TGTGCCAGCAGAGTGGGAGGGGATGAAAAACTGTTTTTT	CASRVGGDEKLFF
-	TRBV5-1	18	-	TRBJ2-1	TGCGCCAGCAGCGGCCCGGCGAGGGGCGGGGAGACCTACAATGAGCAGTTCTTC	CASSGPARGGETYNEQFF
TRBD1	TRBV5-6	18	-	TRBJ1-2	TGTGCCAGCAGCTTGGAGGGGGCCACAGGGAGCTGGAGCTATGGCTACACCTTC	CASSLEGATGSWSYGYTF
-	TRBV7-8	15	-	TRBJ1-1	TGTGCCAGCAGCTTAGCGGAGGGACCGAACACTGAAGCTTTCTTT	CASSLAEGPNTEAFF
-	TRBV9	14	-	TRBJ2-2	TGTGCCAGCAGCGTAGTTGGAGGGGTCGGGGAGCTGTTTTTT	CASSVVGGVGELFF
-	TRBV9	14	-	TRBJ1-2	TGTGCCAGCAGCGTATCAGCGGCCCACTATGGCTACACCTTC	CASSVSAAHYGYTF
TRBD1	TRBV4-1	15	-	TRBJ2-1	TGCGCCAGCAGCCGGCTTACAGGGGCCAACAATGAGCAGTTCTTC	CASSRLTGANNEQFF
-	TRBV19	11	-	TRBJ1-2	TGTGCCAGCAGGGGAAATAATGGCTACACCTTC	CASRGNNGYTF
-	TRBV15	16	-	TRBJ1-1	TGTGCCACCAGCAGAGTGATCGGCAGCGGAGAGGCTGAAGCTTTCTTT	CATSRVIGSGEAEAFF
-	TRBV30	13	-	TRBJ2-7	TGTGCCTTATACGGGGGCCCTCACTACGAGCAGTACTTC	CALYGGPHYEQYF
TRBD1	TRBV13	15	-	TRBJ2-7	TGTGCCAGCAGCGAGATGGGACAGGGTTCTCCCGAGCAGTACTTC	CASSEMGQGSPEQYF
-	TRBV27	13	few	TRBJ2-7	TGTGCCAGCAGTCTGGGACTGTTCTACGAGCAGTACTTC	CASSLGLFYEQYF
-	TRBV6-5	12	-	TRBJ2-5	TGTGCCAGCAGGGAGGGGGGCGAGACCCAGTACTTC	CASREGGETQYF
-	TRBV27	13	-	TRBJ1-1	TGTGCCAGCAGTCTAGGGGGGAACACTGAAGCTTTCTTT	CASSLGGNTEAFF
TRBD2	TRBV6-4	14	few	TRBJ2-1	TGTGCCAGCAGTGTTAGCGGGGGGGCCAATGAGCAGTTCTTC	CASSVSGGANEQFF
TRBD1	TRBV5-1	15	-	TRBJ2-7	TGCGCCAGCAGCGCACCCGGACAGGGGATTTACGAGCAGTACTTC	CASSAPGQGIYEQYF
-	TRBV29-1	22	-	TRBJ1-1	TGCAGCGTCGCAAGACCTTCAATAGGGGCAGGGGCCATGCTAATAGAGAACACTGAAGCTTTCTTT	CSVARPSIGAGAMLIENTEAFF
TRBD1	TRBV4-2	15	-	TRBJ2-3	TGTGCCAGCAGCCCAGGACAGGAAGGCACAGATACGCAGTATTTT	CASSPGQEGTDTQYF